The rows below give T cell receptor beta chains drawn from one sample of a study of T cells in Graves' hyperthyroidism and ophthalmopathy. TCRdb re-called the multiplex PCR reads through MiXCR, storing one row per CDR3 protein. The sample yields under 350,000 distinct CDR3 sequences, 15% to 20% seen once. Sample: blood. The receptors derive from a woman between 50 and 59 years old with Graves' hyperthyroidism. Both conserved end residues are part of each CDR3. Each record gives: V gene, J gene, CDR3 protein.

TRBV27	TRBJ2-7	CASSSGTARSEQYF
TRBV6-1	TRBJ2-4	CASIPGLAGGPTKNIQYF
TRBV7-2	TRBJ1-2	CASSLDGALRYGYTF
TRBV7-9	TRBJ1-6	CASSLGALNSPLHF
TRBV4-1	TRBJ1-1	CASGWDANTEAFF
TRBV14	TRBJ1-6	CASSHPKAGSNYNSPLHF
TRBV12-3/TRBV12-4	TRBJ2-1	CASSPPQGVSYNEQFF
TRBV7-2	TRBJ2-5	CASSLHQIETQYF
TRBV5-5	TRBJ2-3	CASSTRPAGGREDTQYF
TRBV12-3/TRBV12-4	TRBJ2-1	CASSLWGLAGVGPYNEQFF
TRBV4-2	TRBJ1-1	CASSPGPGAGFNTEAFF
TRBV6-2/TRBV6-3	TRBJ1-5	CASSRDRGFDQPQHF
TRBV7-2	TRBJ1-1	CASSLTRENFF
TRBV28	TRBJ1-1	CAGKTGTNTEAFF
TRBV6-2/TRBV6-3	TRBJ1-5	CASRHEGGRVPQHF
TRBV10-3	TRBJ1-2	CAIRLDRTYGYTF
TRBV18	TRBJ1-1	CASSLGTDNTEAFF
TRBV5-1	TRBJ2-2	CASSLLGVLVGELFF
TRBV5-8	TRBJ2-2	CASSFLELFF
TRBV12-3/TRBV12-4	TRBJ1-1	CASKRSSGSGAFF
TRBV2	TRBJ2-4	CASNDASGGKNIQYF
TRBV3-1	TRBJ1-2	CASSQGGGQGNGYTF
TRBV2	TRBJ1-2	CASSERQGVGYTF
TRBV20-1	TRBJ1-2	CSARGPGTEANYGYTF